The 7 T cell receptor beta chains below were found in one sample sequenced in a study of blood T cell repertoires in COVID-19. Sequencing used immunoSEQ multiplex PCR; TCRdb keeps in-frame clones, though not all of them. The sample shows around 270,000 clones, over 75% of them seen only once. Sequenced material: PBMCs or T cells enriched from blood (not recorded which). The origin of the receptors is a woman between 35 and 50 years old who had been exposed to COVID-19.

The chain combines TRBV4-1 with TRBJ2-5; unclear D gene. The CDR3 contains 13 residues. Trimming pared 2 bases from V and 2 bases from J, leaving 6 bases between. The germline gives CDR1 MGHRA, CDR2 YSYEKL. The CDR3 nucleotides are TGCGCCAGCAGCCAACTGGCTCAAGAGACCCAGTACTTC. Amino acid sequence: CASSQLAQETQYF.

The CDR3 coding sequence is TGTGCCAGCAGTTTTTCCAGCTCCTATAATTCACCCCTCCACTTT. This gives the protein CASSFSSSYNSPLHF. V gene TRBV27 combines with J gene TRBJ1-6; D remains ambiguous. The CDR3 totals 15 residues. The V end was cut by 3 bases, the J end by 0 bases, with 6 bases between. From germline, CDR1 is MNHEY and CDR2 SMNVEV (reference sequence).

The chain couples TRBV7-2 to TRBJ1-1, with no clear D. Trimming removed 2 bases at V and 4 bases at J, with 8 bases between. The V gene's germline CDR1 is SGHTA and CDR2 FQGNSA. This CDR3 comprises 13 residues. The CDR3 here is CASSLQAGTEAFF. Written as DNA, the CDR3 is TGTGCCAGCAGCTTACAGGCCGGCACTGAAGCTTTCTTT. Supplemented by reference TRBV7-2 and TRBJ1-1, the full variable domain reads GAGVSQSPSNKVTEKGKDVELRCDPISGHTALYWYRQSLGQGLEFLIYFQGNSAPDKSGLPSDRFSAERTGGSVSTLTIQRTQQEDSAVYLCASSLQAGTEAFFGQGTRLTVV.

The chain links TRBV7-3 to TRBJ1-1, with D possibly matching TRBD1 (6 bases). Germline V gene sequence: CDR1 SGHTA, CDR2 FQGTGA. The germline V and J ends were trimmed by 2 bases and 0 bases, with 13 bases remaining between them. The CDR3 is made up of 16 amino acids. DNA for the CDR3: TGTGCCAGCAGCTTAGCCAACAGGGCAATGAACACTGAAGCTTTCTTT. Protein product: CASSLANRAMNTEAFF.

The rearrangement links TRBV4-3 to TRBJ2-3, with 8 bases that match TRBD2. V lost 3 bases and J lost 2; bases outside the gene matches: 4. This CDR3 region has 15 residues. Germline V gene lookup returns CDR1 LGHNA and CDR2 YSLEER. The CDR3 region is CASSQVAGNTDTQYF. DNA of the CDR3: TGCGCCAGCAGCCAGGTAGCGGGAAACACAGATACGCAGTATTTT.

The J gene is TRBJ2-1, the V gene TRBV5-6; 11 bases agree with TRBD2. The CDR3 is 15 residues long. J was trimmed by 10 bases and V by 4 bases; bases with no gene match: 10. CDR1 and CDR2 (germline): SGHDT, YYEEEE. CDR3 in DNA: TGTGCCAGCAGCGCCTCCGGGACTAGCGGAGAAGAGCAGTTCTTC. It encodes CASSASGTSGEEQFF.

V usage is TRBV7-9 and J usage is TRBJ1-1, with D possibly matching TRBD1 (5 bases). The CDR3 extends over 18 amino acids. V was cut by 0 bases and J by 1 base, with 18 bases left in between. Germline CDR1 SEHNR, CDR2 FQNEAQ (reference sequence). CDR3: CASSLALMMTAKNTEAFF. CDR3 nucleotide sequence: TGTGCCAGCAGCTTAGCGCTAATGATGACAGCGAAGAACACTGAAGCTTTCTTT.